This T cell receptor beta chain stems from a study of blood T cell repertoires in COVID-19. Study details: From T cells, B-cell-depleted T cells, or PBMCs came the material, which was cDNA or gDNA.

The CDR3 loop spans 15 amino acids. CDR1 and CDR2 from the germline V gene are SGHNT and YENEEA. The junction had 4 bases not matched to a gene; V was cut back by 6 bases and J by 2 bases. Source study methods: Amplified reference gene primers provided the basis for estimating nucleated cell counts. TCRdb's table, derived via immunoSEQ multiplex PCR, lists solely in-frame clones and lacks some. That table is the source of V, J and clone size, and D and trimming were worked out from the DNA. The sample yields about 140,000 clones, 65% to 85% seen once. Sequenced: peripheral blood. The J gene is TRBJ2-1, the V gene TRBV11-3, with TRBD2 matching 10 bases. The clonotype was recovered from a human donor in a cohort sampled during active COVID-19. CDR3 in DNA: TGTGCCAGCAGTTTCAGCGGGGGGGCCTACAATGAGCAGTTCTTC. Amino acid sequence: CASSFSGGAYNEQFF.